Reported below is one T cell receptor beta chain. Its antigen remains unidentified. The use of a sample-barcoded 5' primer and a J-beta primer mix characterized a second PCR of roughly 6 to 11 cycles. Each CDR3 protein is one row after TCRdb ran MiXCR on the 5' RACE reads. The data contain roughly 800,000 distinct CDR3 sequences, 25% of them singletons. The data stem from a study of blood T cells in healthy people across ages. Notes on the study in general: Leaving the PBMCs unsorted stopped any conclusive comparison of naive versus antigen-experienced cells.

Germline lookup yields CDR1 MNHEY and CDR2 SVGEGT. V lost 5 bases and J lost 3; bases outside the gene matches: 6. The CDR3 is made up of 15 amino acids. This same sample was also part of a study on T cells of mothers and their children. That report notes: Samples were provided by three healthy Caucasian mothers and their six children. With unrelated pairs as the comparison, related mother-child pairs had a slightly higher overlap that was not significant.

The chain has TRBV6-2 or TRBV6-3 and TRBJ1-2; TRBD1 matches at 10 bases. Specimen: blood. The receptor's source is a boy aged 10-17 years in good health. This CDR3 reads CASSDPGTGDYGYTF. In DNA, the CDR3 is TGTGCCAGCAGTGACCCCGGGACAGGGGACTATGGCTACACCTTC.